This T cell receptor beta chain stems from a study of CD8 T cells in Susac syndrome (dated 2019 in TCRdb). In the study overall: Whether CD8+ T cell activation and differentiation in Susac syndrome was antigen driven was tested using repertoire sequencing. CD8+ T cell repertoire clonality was compared between more than 9 healthy donors, some 14 Susac syndrome patients and approximately 16 multiple sclerosis patients.

Notes on this clonotype: The antigen this receptor binds is unknown. No clone much larger than this one lies a single base away; base qualities are absent.

High-throughput TCR beta sequencing profiled peripheral blood CD8+ and CD4+ T cells from healthy donors, Susac syndrome patients and multiple sclerosis patients. Multiple sclerosis controls were treatment-naive patients with stable or active relapsing-remitting disease fulfilling revised McDonald criteria. Bulk CD8+ and CD4+ T cells were purified by magnetic negative isolation, whereas CD8+ TEMRA cells were enriched by FACS. Blood was collected in EDTA tubes and processed within 24 hours, with PBMCs isolated through density gradient centrifugation. PBMCs intended for TCR sequencing were frozen in liquid nitrogen and were later thawed in a 37 degrees C water bath. A purity of at least 90% was achieved for sorted or isolated CD4+, CD8+ and CD8+ TEMRA cells. V loses 4 bases of germline sequence and J loses 0 bases, and the interval between the two ends is 13 bases. There are 16 amino acids in the CDR3, from cysteine to phenylalanine inclusive. Just the 48-base CDR3 DNA is kept, in frame starting at base 1. CDR1 MNHNS and CDR2 SASEGT were looked up in the germline V gene.

What the work shows at the level of the full study, not this receptor alone: The number of individuals in the TCR sequencing and HLA analysis was recognized as being relatively small.

RNA was extracted with the RNeasy kit and about 0.5 to 1 ug was reverse transcribed using random hexamers. The immunoSEQ multiplex PCR assay, which covers 54 Vbeta and 13 Jbeta segments, was used to amplify TCR beta CDR3 regions. PCR amplification bias was corrected using a synthetic template baseline for primer optimization and computational correction. The paper's processing steps were these. Reads were annotated to V, D and J genes per IMGT and analyzed with immunoSEQ Analyzer, keeping only productive sequences. Clonality was calculated as one minus the Shannon entropy normalized by log2 of the number of productive unique sequences. For each patient and control, public and private clones were evaluated among the 100 most prevalent clones. Clones were defined as Susac-specific when absent from the healthy and MS cohorts, from fewer than 1,300 published viral clones and from other ImmuneACCESS disease sequences. The public reads were run again by TCRdb, first through fastp at Q25 and then through MiXCR, and only productive beta chains were kept. Records with the same CDR3 protein are collapsed into one entry carrying the most frequent genes and DNA. These V and J calls are TCRdb output, not the study's own analysis. Within this sample are approximately 280,000 distinct CDR3 sequences, with around 83% of them counted one time only. The ten largest clones represent around 0.12% of the sample.

The receptor was derived from a human donor with multiple sclerosis. Source material: CD8+ T cells from PBMCs. Rearrangement joined TRBV6-1 to TRBJ2-1; tentative D gene TRBD2, with 6 bases matching. The CDR3 corresponds to CASSAYRGSSYNEQFF. The base sequence is TGTGCCAGCAGTGCGTACCGGGGGAGCTCCTACAATGAGCAGTTCTTC.